This T cell receptor beta chain was obtained from a study of blood T cell repertoires in COVID-19. Study summary: Acute and convalescent COVID-19 samples came from the United States, Italy and Spain. Sources were T cells, B-cell-depleted T cells, or PBMCs; the material itself was cDNA or gDNA.

Methods used by the authors: Quantification of nucleated cells was approximated via reference gene primer amplification. Sequencing was performed with immunoSEQ multiplex PCR; in TCRdb, only in-frame clones are kept and a portion is missing. That table is the source of V, J and clone size, and D and trimming were worked out from the DNA. This sample has approximately 160,000 clones, with around nine tenths found just once. V was cut by 0 bases and J by 3 bases, with 13 bases left in between. The CDR3 spans 16 residues. CDR1 and CDR2 (germline): SGHRS, YFSETQ. J is TRBJ1-3 and V is TRBV5-1; D remains ambiguous. The clonotype was recovered from a man in his sixties with active or convalescent COVID-19. The sample taken for sequencing was peripheral blood. The CDR3 bases are TGCGCCAGCAGCTTGGGTGCAGCGGGTGTTGGAAACACCATATATTTT. Translation gives CASSLGAAGVGNTIYF. Using reference TRBV5-1 and TRBJ1-3 for the parts outside the CDR3, the full variable domain is KAGVTQTPRYLIKTRGQQVTLSCSPISGHRSVSWYQQTPGQGLQFLFEYFSETQRNKGNFPGRFSGRQFSNSRSEMNVSTLELGDSALYLCASSLGAAGVGNTIYFGEGSWLTVV.